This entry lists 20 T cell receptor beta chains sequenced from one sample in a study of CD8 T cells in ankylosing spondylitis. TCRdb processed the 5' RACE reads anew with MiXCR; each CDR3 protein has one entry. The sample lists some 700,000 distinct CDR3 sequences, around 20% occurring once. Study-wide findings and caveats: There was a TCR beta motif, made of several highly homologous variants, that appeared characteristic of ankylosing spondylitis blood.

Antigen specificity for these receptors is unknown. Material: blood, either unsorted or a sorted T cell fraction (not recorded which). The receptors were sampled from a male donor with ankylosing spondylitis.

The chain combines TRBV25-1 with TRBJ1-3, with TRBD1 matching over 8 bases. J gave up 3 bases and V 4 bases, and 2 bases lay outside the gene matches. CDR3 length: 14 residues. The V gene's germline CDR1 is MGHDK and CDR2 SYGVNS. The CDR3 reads CASSATGGGNTIYF. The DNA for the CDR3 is TGTGCCAGCAGTGCTACAGGGGGTGGAAACACCATATATTTT.

This chain's CDR3 is CASGSQGNEQYF. The CDR3 DNA reads TGTGCCAGCGGATCGCAGGGAAACGAGCAGTACTTC. The chain recombines TRBV27 with TRBJ2-7; D is perhaps TRBD1 (5 bases). The CDR3 is 12 residues long. Trimming shortened V by 8 bases and J by 5 bases, and 13 bases separated the two germline ends. Germline V gene lookup returns CDR1 MNHEY and CDR2 SMNVEV (reference sequence).

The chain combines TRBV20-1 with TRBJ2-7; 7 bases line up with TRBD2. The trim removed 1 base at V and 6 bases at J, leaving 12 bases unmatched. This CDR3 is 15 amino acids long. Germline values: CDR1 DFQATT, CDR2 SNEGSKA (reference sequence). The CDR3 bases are TGCAGTGCTAGAGGCCTAGCGGCCTCCCCCAGCGAGCAGTACTTC. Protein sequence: CSARGLAASPSEQYF.

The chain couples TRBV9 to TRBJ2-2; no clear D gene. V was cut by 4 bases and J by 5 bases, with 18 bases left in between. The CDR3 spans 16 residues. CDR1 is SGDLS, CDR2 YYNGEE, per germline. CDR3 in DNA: TGTGCCAGCAGCTCGGACGGTTTACTAATGACCGGGGAGCTGTTTTTT. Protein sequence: CASSSDGLLMTGELFF.

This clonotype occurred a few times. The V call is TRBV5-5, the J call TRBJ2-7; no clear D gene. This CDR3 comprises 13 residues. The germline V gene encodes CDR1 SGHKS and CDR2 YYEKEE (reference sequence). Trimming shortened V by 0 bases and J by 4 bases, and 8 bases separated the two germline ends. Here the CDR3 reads CASSLGAEYEQYF. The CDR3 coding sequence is TGTGCCAGCAGCTTGGGGGCAGAGTACGAGCAGTACTTC.

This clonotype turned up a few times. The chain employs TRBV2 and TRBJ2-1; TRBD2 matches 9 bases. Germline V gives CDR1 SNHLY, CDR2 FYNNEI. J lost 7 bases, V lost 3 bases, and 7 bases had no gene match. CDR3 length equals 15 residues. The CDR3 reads CASSDERGVRNEQFF. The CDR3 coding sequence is TGTGCCAGCAGTGACGAGCGGGGGGTTAGAAATGAGCAGTTCTTC.

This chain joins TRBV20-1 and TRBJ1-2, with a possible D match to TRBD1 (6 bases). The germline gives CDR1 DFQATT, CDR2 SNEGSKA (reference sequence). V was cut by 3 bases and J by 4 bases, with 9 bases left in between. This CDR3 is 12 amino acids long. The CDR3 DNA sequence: TGCAGTGCTAGTAGGGGGGTCTATGGCTACACCTTC. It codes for CSASRGVYGYTF.

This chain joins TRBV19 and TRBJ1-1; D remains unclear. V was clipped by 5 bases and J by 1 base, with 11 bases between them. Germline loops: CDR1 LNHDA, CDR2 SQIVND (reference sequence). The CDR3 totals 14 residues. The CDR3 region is CASSSGRKNTEAFF. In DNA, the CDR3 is TGTGCCAGTAGTTCGGGGAGGAAGAACACTGAAGCTTTCTTT.

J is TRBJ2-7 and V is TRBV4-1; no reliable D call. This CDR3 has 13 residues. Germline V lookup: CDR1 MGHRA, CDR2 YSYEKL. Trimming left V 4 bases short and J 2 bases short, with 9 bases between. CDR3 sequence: CASSLKKAYEQYF. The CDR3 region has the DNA TGCGCCAGCAGCCTGAAAAAGGCCTACGAGCAGTACTTC.

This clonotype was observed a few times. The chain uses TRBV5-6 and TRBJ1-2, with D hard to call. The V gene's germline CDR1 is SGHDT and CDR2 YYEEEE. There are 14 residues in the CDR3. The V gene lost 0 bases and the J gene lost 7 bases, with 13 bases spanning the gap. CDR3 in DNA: TGTGCCAGCAGCTTGGCCTCAGGTTTCAGTGGCTACACCTTC. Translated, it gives CASSLASGFSGYTF.

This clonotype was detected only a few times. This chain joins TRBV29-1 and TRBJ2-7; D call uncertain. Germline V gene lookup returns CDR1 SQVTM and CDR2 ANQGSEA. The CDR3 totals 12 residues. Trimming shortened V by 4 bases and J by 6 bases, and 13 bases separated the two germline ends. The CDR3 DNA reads TGCAGCGTTGTCTCTATGAACGGCGAGCAGTACTTC. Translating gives CSVVSMNGEQYF.

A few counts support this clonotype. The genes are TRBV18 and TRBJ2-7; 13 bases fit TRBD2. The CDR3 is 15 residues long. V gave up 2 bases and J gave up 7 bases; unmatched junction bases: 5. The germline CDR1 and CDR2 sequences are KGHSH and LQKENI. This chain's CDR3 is CASSPTSGRAGEQYF. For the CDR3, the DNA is TGTGCCAGCTCACCAACTAGCGGGAGGGCCGGGGAGCAGTACTTC.

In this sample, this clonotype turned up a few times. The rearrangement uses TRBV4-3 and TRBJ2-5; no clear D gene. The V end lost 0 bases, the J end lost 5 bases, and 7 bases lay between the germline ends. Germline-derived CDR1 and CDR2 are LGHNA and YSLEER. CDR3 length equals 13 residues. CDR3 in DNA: TGCGCCAGCAGCCAAGACGGGTGGGAGACCCAGTACTTC. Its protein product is CASSQDGWETQYF.

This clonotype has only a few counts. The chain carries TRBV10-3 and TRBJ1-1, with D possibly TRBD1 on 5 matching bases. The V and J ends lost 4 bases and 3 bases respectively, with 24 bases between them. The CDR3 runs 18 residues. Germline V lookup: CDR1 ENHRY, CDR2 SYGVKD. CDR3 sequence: CAISVHGVGGGSDTEAFF. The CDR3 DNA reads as TGTGCCATCAGTGTTCATGGGGTTGGTGGGGGGTCGGACACTGAAGCTTTCTTT.

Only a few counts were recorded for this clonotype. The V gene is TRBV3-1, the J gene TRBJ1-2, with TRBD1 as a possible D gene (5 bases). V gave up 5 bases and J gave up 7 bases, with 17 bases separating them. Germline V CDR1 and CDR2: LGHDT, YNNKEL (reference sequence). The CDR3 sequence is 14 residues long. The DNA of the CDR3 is TGTGCCAGCAGCTCCAAGGGGAGGGCCGGTGGCTACACCTTC. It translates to CASSSKGRAGGYTF.

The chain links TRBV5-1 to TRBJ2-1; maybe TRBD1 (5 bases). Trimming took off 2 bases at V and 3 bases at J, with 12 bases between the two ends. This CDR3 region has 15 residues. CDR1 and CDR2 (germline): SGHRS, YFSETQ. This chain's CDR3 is CASSFDRNYYNEQFF. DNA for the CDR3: TGCGCCAGCAGCTTCGACAGAAACTACTACAATGAGCAGTTCTTC.

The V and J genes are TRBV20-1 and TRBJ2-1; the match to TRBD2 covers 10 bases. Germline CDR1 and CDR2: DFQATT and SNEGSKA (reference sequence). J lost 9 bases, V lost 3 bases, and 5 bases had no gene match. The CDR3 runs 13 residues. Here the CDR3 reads CSARPSGSVEQFF. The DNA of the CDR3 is TGCAGTGCTAGGCCTAGCGGGAGCGTTGAGCAGTTCTTC.

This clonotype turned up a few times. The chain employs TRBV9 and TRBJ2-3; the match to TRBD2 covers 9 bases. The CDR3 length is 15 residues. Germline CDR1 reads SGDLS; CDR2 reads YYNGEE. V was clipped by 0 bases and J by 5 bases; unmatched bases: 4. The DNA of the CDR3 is TGTGCCAGCAGCGTAGAGGGACTAGCTTTAGATACGCAGTATTTT. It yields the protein CASSVEGLALDTQYF.

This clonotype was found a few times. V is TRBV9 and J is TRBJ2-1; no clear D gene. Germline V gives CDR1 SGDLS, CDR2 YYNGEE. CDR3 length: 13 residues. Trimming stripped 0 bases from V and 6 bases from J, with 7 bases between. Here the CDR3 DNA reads TGTGCCAGCAGCGTAGGGGCACTCAATGAGCAGTTCTTC. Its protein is CASSVGALNEQFF.

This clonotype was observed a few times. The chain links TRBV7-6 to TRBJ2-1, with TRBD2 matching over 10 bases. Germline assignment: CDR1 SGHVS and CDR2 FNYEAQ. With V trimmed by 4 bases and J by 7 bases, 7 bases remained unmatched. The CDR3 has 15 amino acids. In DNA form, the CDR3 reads TGTGCCAGCAGCTCAAGCGGGGGGGCGGGGAATGAGCAGTTCTTC. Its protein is CASSSSGGAGNEQFF. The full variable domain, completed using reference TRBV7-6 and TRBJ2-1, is GAGVSQSPRYKVTKRGQDVALRCDPISGHVSLYWYRQALGQGPEFLTYFNYEAQQDKSGLPNDRFSAERPEGSISTLTIQRTEQRDSAMYRCASSSSGGAGNEQFFGPGTRLTVL.